The rows below give T cell receptor beta chains drawn from one sample of a study of cytomegalovirus exposure and HLA in healthy donors. TCRdb's copy holds only in-frame clones and misses some; the assay was immunoSEQ multiplex PCR. Here the sample spans some 140,000 clones, less than 80% being singletons. What was sequenced was PBMCs. These TCRs come from a man under 40 in good health and CMV-seronegative. Each CDR3 is given with its conserved first and last residue. The D gene is left open where the match is weak. Expanded clones get a size class; other rows say once, few or many, or leave the size out.

>.|TRBD2|TRBV7-9|TRBJ2-1
TGTGCCAGCAGCCGAAGCGGGGGGCGATACAATGAGCAGTTCTTC
CASSRSGGRYNEQFF
>.|.|TRBV4-3|TRBJ1-5
TGCGCCAGCAGCCTTCACCAGGGAAAGCAGCCCCAGCATTTT
CASSLHQGKQPQHF
>.|.|TRBV7-2|TRBJ2-7
TGTGCCAGCAGCTTATACTACGAGCAGTACTTC
CASSLYYEQYF
>few|.|TRBV11-2|TRBJ2-5
TGTGCCAGCAGCTTAGACGGTGAGGACAGCCTCCAAGAGACCCAGTACTTC
CASSLDGEDSLQETQYF
>few|TRBD1|TRBV2|TRBJ1-1
TGTGCCAGCAGTGCAGGGGGCTCGGGCACTGAAGCTTTCTTT
CASSAGGSGTEAFF
>.|TRBD1|TRBV19|TRBJ2-7
TGTGCCAGTAGTAAGACAGGGGGAAACTACGAGCAGTACTTC
CASSKTGGNYEQYF
>.|.|TRBV19|TRBJ1-5
TGTGCCAGTGACACAGGGCACAATCAGCCCCAGCATTTT
CASDTGHNQPQHF
>.|TRBD1|TRBV6-1|TRBJ2-7
TGTGCCAGCAGTGAACTCGGGACAGGTAGCTACGAGCAGTACTTC
CASSELGTGSYEQYF
>.|.|TRBV18|TRBJ2-5
TGTGCCAGCTCACCCTCAGGTCAAGAGACCCAGTACTTC
CASSPSGQETQYF
>.|.|TRBV29-1|TRBJ1-1
TGCAGCGTTGAGCACTCCTCTGAAGCTTTCTTT
CSVEHSSEAFF
>.|.|TRBV27|TRBJ1-1
TGTGCCAGCAGTTTATACTACGGTACCGGGAACACTGAAGCTTTCTTT
CASSLYYGTGNTEAFF
>.|.|TRBV2|TRBJ1-2
TGTGCCAGCAGTGAGAGGGATTTTCGGAGTATCTCAAACTATGGCTACACCTTC
CASSERDFRSISNYGYTF
>.|.|TRBV18|TRBJ2-6
TGTGCCAGCTCACGGCAGGGCCTCTCTGGGGCCAACGTCCTGACTTTC
CASSRQGLSGANVLTF
>.|.|TRBV5-1|TRBJ2-7
TGCGCCAGCAGCTTTTCGGACAGCCCCACCTACGAGCAGTACTTC
CASSFSDSPTYEQYF
>.|TRBD1|TRBV6-1|TRBJ2-7
TGTGCCAGCAGTGAATCTGGGGACAGGGAATTCTTC
CASSESGDREFF
>.|.|TRBV19|TRBJ1-2
TGTGCCAGTAGTATGATACCATCAGGGGTCCATGACTACACCTTC
CASSMIPSGVHDYTF
>.|.|TRBV6-5|TRBJ2-3
TGTGCCAGCAGTATAGGGGTAATGGCCACAGATACGCAGTATTTT
CASSIGVMATDTQYF
>.|.|TRBV14|TRBJ1-1
TGTGCCAGCAGCCAAGTCGGGTTTGGCACTGAAGCTTTCTTT
CASSQVGFGTEAFF
>.|.|TRBV7-6|TRBJ1-4
TGTGCCAGCAGCTTAGAAGAGGGCGAGAATGAAAAACTGTTTTTT
CASSLEEGENEKLFF
>few|.|TRBV7-8|TRBJ2-1
TGTGCCAGCAGCTCGGGGACACTTACCTACAATGAGCAGTTCTTC
CASSSGTLTYNEQFF
>.|TRBD1|TRBV6-5|TRBJ2-7
TGTGCCAGCAGGAGGACAGGGGGCGAGGGCTACGAGCAGTACTTC
CASRRTGGEGYEQYF
>.|TRBD1|TRBV5-6|TRBJ1-4
TGTGCCAGCAGCAAGAGTGGGACAGGGGCTGAAAAACTGTTTTTT
CASSKSGTGAEKLFF
>.|TRBD2|TRBV28|TRBJ2-7
TGTGCCAGCAGCCGACTAGCGGGGGAAACCTACGAGCAGTACTTC
CASSRLAGETYEQYF
>.|TRBD1|TRBV18|TRBJ2-7
TGTGCCAGCTCACCCGGGACAGGAGAGGACGAGCAGTACTTC
CASSPGTGEDEQYF
>.|TRBD1|TRBV28|TRBJ1-5
TGTGCCAGCAGTTCCCCGTCAGACAGGGGATGGAATCAGCCCCAGCATTTT
CASSSPSDRGWNQPQHF
>.|.|TRBV5-6|TRBJ1-6
TGTGCCAGCAGCGAGGGACACCCCCCCGGGTCTCACTATAATTCACCCCTCCACTTT
CASSEGHPPGSHYNSPLHF
>.|TRBD2|TRBV4-1|TRBJ2-3
TGCGCCAGCCAAGCGGGGGGGACAGATACGCAGTATTTT
CASQAGGTDTQYF
>.|TRBD1|TRBV7-9|TRBJ2-3
TGTGCCAGCAGCCTTCTCGGGACAGGGTATGCAGATACGCAGTATTTT
CASSLLGTGYADTQYF
>.|.|TRBV19|TRBJ1-1
TGTGCCAGTAGTGCTGACAGAGTCGCTGAAGCTTTCTTT
CASSADRVAEAFF
>.|TRBD2|TRBV29-1|TRBJ2-1
TGCAGCGTTGACGAACGGGGGGGCCTTCGGGAGCAGTTCTTC
CSVDERGGLREQFF
>.|TRBD2|TRBV27|TRBJ2-1
TGTGCCAGCAGGCGGGGGGGAGGTCTTCGGGAGCAGTTCTTC
CASRRGGGLREQFF
>.|.|TRBV6-6|TRBJ2-7
TGTGCCAGCAGTGGGCTTTCCTACGAGCAGTACTTC
CASSGLSYEQYF
>.|.|TRBV5-4|TRBJ2-5
TGTGCCAGCAGCTTGATGGGGGCCGAGACCCAGTACTTC
CASSLMGAETQYF
>.|.|TRBV19|TRBJ2-2
TGTGCCAGTAGTATAGCGGAGGGGAACACCGGGGAGCTGTTTTTT
CASSIAEGNTGELFF
>.|TRBD1|TRBV19|TRBJ1-1
TGTGCCAGTAGTATAGACCGGTGGGACAGGGAGGTGGCTTTCTTT
CASSIDRWDREVAFF
>.|TRBD2|TRBV29-1|TRBJ2-1
TGCAGCGTTTACAGGACTAGCGGGGACCATGAGCAGTTCTTC
CSVYRTSGDHEQFF
>.|TRBD1|TRBV5-6|TRBJ2-2
TGTGCCAGCAGTCCCTCAGGACAGGGGGCTAACACCGGGGAGCTGTTTTTT
CASSPSGQGANTGELFF
>.|.|TRBV19|TRBJ1-1
TGTGCCAGTACCCCGGGTGGAGGAGCTGAAGCTTTCTTT
CASTPGGGAEAFF
>.|.|TRBV7-6|TRBJ2-1
TGTGCCAGCAGCTTAGTAACTAGATCGGTGAATGAGCAGTTCTTC
CASSLVTRSVNEQFF
>.|TRBD2|TRBV15|TRBJ2-1
TGTGCCACCAGCAGAGATTTGAGCGGGGGATACAATGAGCAGTTCTTC
CATSRDLSGGYNEQFF
>.|.|TRBV18|TRBJ1-4
TGTGCCAGCTCACGAGGTACGACTAATGAAAAACTGTTTTTT
CASSRGTTNEKLFF
>few|.|TRBV29-1|TRBJ1-1
TGCAGCGTTACGGAGGGGAATGCTTTCTTT
CSVTEGNAFF
>.|.|TRBV19|TRBJ1-4
TGTGCCAGCTCGCGGCAGGGGATGAGTGAAAAACTGTTTTTT
CASSRQGMSEKLFF
>.|TRBD1|TRBV7-2|TRBJ1-4
TGTGCCAGCAGCCGGACAGGGTTTGGTGAAAAACTGTTTTTT
CASSRTGFGEKLFF
>.|.|TRBV21-1|TRBJ2-5
TGTGCCATCGCTAGCGGGGGGTTCCAAGAGACCCAGTACTTC
CAIASGGFQETQYF
>.|.|TRBV19|TRBJ1-5
TGTGCCAGTAGTCACCCAGGCGGGAGTCAGCCCCAGCATTTT
CASSHPGGSQPQHF
>once|.|TRBV5-1|TRBJ1-1
TGCGCCAGCAGCTGGGGGGGTAACACTGAAGCTTTCTTT
CASSWGGNTEAFF
>.|.|TRBV5-1|TRBJ1-1
TGCGCCAGCAGCTTCGGCGGATCGAACACTGAAGCTTTCTTT
CASSFGGSNTEAFF
>.|.|TRBV6-1|TRBJ2-7
TGTGCCAGCAGTGAAGTTCGCGAGCAGTACTTC
CASSEVREQYF
>.|.|TRBV15|TRBJ2-3
TGTGCCACCAGCAGAAGGGGTTTAGGCACAGATACGCAGTATTTT
CATSRRGLGTDTQYF
>.|.|TRBV7-2|TRBJ2-7
TGTGCCAGCAGCTTAGGACTCGGTTTTAGCTCCTACGAGCAGTACTTC
CASSLGLGFSSYEQYF
>.|.|TRBV28|TRBJ2-1
TGTGCCAGTAGAGACAGGTCTTACAATGAGCAGTTCTTC
CASRDRSYNEQFF
>.|.|TRBV6-1|TRBJ1-5
TGTGCCAGCAGTGAAGAGGGACTTGCGTTTCAGCCCCAGCATTTT
CASSEEGLAFQPQHF
>.|TRBD1|TRBV2|TRBJ1-1
TGTGCCAGCAGTCTGGACAGGGGGCTTGAGGAAACTGAAGCTTTCTTT
CASSLDRGLEETEAFF
>.|TRBD1|TRBV7-9|TRBJ2-7
TGTGCCAGCAGCCCTCAAACCGGGACAGGTCTGGGTGAGCAGTACTTC
CASSPQTGTGLGEQYF
>.|.|TRBV6-6|TRBJ2-7
TGTGCCAGCAGTTACTCGGAGGGCAGCCTATCCTACGAGCAGTACTTC
CASSYSEGSLSYEQYF
>.|TRBD1|TRBV25-1|TRBJ2-3
TGTGCCAGCAGTGAGCCCCGGACAGGGGAAACAGATACGCAGTATTTT
CASSEPRTGETDTQYF
>.|.|TRBV19|TRBJ2-2
TGTGCCAGTCCTGCGAACACCGGGGAGCTGTTTTTT
CASPANTGELFF
>.|TRBD1|TRBV15|TRBJ2-7
TGTGCCACCAGCAGGCAGGGGGCCTACGAGCAGTACTTC
CATSRQGAYEQYF